What follows describes a single T cell receptor (beta chain). Its antigen is undetermined. TCRdb's copy holds only in-frame clones and misses some; the assay was immunoSEQ multiplex PCR. The table has tens of thousands of clones, about 92% seen once. The sample originates from a study of T cells in localized non-small cell lung cancer. Whole-study findings and limits: Paired adjacent lung recovered a median approximately 57 of the top 100 tumor clones.

This CDR3 has 18 amino acids. CDR1 is SGDLS, CDR2 YYNGEE, per germline. V gave up 4 bases and J gave up 5 bases; unmatched junction bases: 15. Sequencing was performed on peripheral blood, taken before any cancer treatment. The J gene is TRBJ2-2, the V gene TRBV9; 9 nucleotides align to TRBD1. This TCR came from a female donor older than 55 with stage I lung adenocarcinoma. The CDR3 spells CASSPRMVGDRVTGELFF. In DNA, the CDR3 is TGTGCCAGCAGCCCCCGGATGGTGGGGGACAGGGTGACCGGGGAGCTGTTTTTT. Based on the CDR3 plus reference TRBV9 and TRBJ2-2, the full variable domain is DSGVTQTPKHLITATGQRVTLRCSPRSGDLSVYWYQQSLDQGLQFLIQYYNGEERAKGNILERFSAQQFPDLHSELNLSSLELGDSALYFCASSPRMVGDRVTGELFFGEGSRLTVL.